This T cell receptor (beta chain) derives from a study of cytomegalovirus exposure and HLA in healthy donors. With 60 Vbeta and 13 Jbeta primers, the PCR was carried out. Generated by immunoSEQ multiplex PCR, the TCRdb table keeps only in-frame clones and is missing some. This table holds 140,000 to 150,000 clones, about 77% found once. In regard to this clone: Its matching antigen is unknown.

Study-level findings and limits: A few V segments could not be told apart, such as TRBV6-2 and TRBV6-3, and were left out.

Germline V gene sequence: CDR1 SGHTA, CDR2 FQGTGA. The CDR3 length is 15 residues. With V trimmed by 5 bases and J by 5 bases, 12 bases remained unmatched. This sequence originates from a male donor in good health and CMV-seronegative. The J gene is TRBJ2-7, the V gene TRBV7-3; 7 bases fit TRBD2. Sequenced material: PBMCs. CDR3 protein: CASSPKRAGVHEQYF. The CDR3 DNA reads TGTGCCAGCAGCCCCAAAAGGGCGGGAGTACACGAGCAGTACTTC.